This TCR beta chain was retrieved from a study of T cells in Graves' hyperthyroidism and ophthalmopathy. Authors of the study amplified TCR beta CDR3 regions from RNA transcripts. TCR CDR3 regions were first amplified by RT-PCR with HTBI primers. In TCRdb, the multiplex PCR reads were re-called with MiXCR into one record per CDR3 protein. Here the sample spans 350,000 to 400,000 distinct CDR3 sequences, 14% to 15% being singletons. V dropped 0 bases and J dropped 0; count of bases not matched to a gene: 7. CDR3 size: 18 residues. Germline loops: CDR1 DFQATT, CDR2 SNEGSKA (reference sequence). The table lists this clonotype with many counts.

The source is a woman aged 25-40 years with Graves' hyperthyroidism. This sequence joins TRBV20-1 and TRBJ1-4; 10 positions match TRBD1. The specimen sequenced was blood. Here the CDR3 reads CSARDRDRGRATNEKLFF. CDR3 in DNA: TGCAGTGCTAGAGATCGGGACAGGGGAAGGGCAACTAATGAAAAACTGTTTTTT.